The 16 T cell receptor beta chains in this list originate from one sample, sequenced in a study of T-cell reconstitution after alpha-beta-depleted transplantation in children. A TCRbeta library incorporating unique molecular identifiers was prepared. Each CDR3 protein is one row after TCRdb ran MiXCR on the PCR reads. The table includes approximately 520,000 distinct CDR3 sequences, 9.5% to 12% detected once. The starting material was PBMCs, mostly from graft donor cells, obtained 180 days after TCRalphabeta/CD19-depleted stem cell transplant. All receptors derive from a female patient between 2 and 10 years old who had a stem cell transplant for aplastic anemia, so the T cells may come from the graft donor.

In its sample, this clonotype ranks as medium-sized. The chain joins TRBV20-1 to TRBJ2-3; 8 bases match TRBD2. Trimming removed 0 bases from V and 0 bases from J; junction bases left unmatched: 5. The length of the CDR3 is 16 residues. Germline CDR1 and CDR2: DFQATT and SNEGSKA (reference sequence). CDR3 amino acids: CSARDPKRGSTDTQYF. In DNA, the CDR3 is TGCAGTGCTAGAGATCCCAAGCGGGGGAGCACAGATACGCAGTATTTT.

This rearrangement joins TRBV29-1 to TRBJ2-5; 12 bases are shared with TRBD1. J gave up 2 bases and V 4 bases, and 8 bases lay outside the gene matches. The CDR3 sequence is 16 residues long. Germline V lookup: CDR1 SQVTM, CDR2 ANQGSEA. The CDR3 sequence is CSVGGTGGAGQETQYF. In DNA, the CDR3 is TGCAGCGTTGGGGGGACAGGGGGCGCCGGTCAAGAGACCCAGTACTTC. Drawing the rest from reference TRBV29-1 and TRBJ2-5, the complete variable domain is SAVISQKPSRDICQRGTSLTIQCQVDSQVTMMFWYRQQPGQSLTLIATANQGSEATYESGFVIDKFPISRPNLTFSTLTVSNMSPEDSSIYLCSVGGTGGAGQETQYFGPGTRLLVL.

This clonotype has a count of ten or more. This chain links TRBV24-1 with TRBJ1-3, with TRBD1 matching over 7 bases. Germline-derived CDR1 and CDR2 are KGHDR and SFDVKD. The CDR3 has 16 amino acids. The V segment lost 3 bases and the J segment 0 bases; nucleotides outside the gene matches: 4. The CDR3 sequence: CATSDPGTASGNTIYF. The CDR3 DNA is TGTGCCACCAGTGATCCTGGGACAGCCTCTGGAAACACCATATATTTT.

This clonotype was detected a few times. The chain combines TRBV5-6 with TRBJ2-1; D possibly corresponds to TRBD2 (6 bases). Germline assignment: CDR1 SGHDT and CDR2 YYEEEE. The CDR3 has 17 amino acids. Trimming cost V 6 bases and J 0 bases, with 19 bases left between them. The CDR3 nucleotides are TGTGCCAGCAACTATAGACCGGGGGTGAGCTCCTACAATGAGCAGTTCTTC. Encoded protein: CASNYRPGVSSYNEQFF.

The J gene is TRBJ1-1, the V gene TRBV28, with 8 positions matching TRBD1. Germline V gives CDR1 MDHEN, CDR2 SYDVKM. This CDR3 spans 15 amino acids. V shed 6 bases and J 5 bases; nucleotides not matched to a gene: 11. CDR3 region: CASRKLQTGETEAFF. The CDR3 DNA is TGTGCCAGCAGAAAACTCCAGACAGGGGAGACTGAAGCTTTCTTT.

In its sample, this clonotype was seen a few times. This sequence joins TRBV20-1 and TRBJ1-2, with TRBD1 identical over 11 bases. The length of the CDR3 is 14 residues. V shed 5 bases and J 4 bases; nucleotides not matched to a gene: 6. Germline V CDR1 and CDR2: DFQATT, SNEGSKA (reference sequence). The chain's CDR3 is CSAPPGTGGYGYTF. The CDR3 bases are TGCAGTGCTCCTCCCGGGACAGGGGGCTATGGCTACACCTTC.

The chain joins TRBV28 to TRBJ2-7, with TRBD2 as a possible D gene (5 bases). The V and J ends lost 2 bases and 2 bases respectively, with 13 bases between them. Looked up from germline, CDR1 is MDHEN and CDR2 is SYDVKM. CDR3 length: 15 amino acids. CDR3 coding DNA: TGTGCCAGCAGTTTAACTGGGGTGGGAGCCTACGAGCAGTACTTC. Encoded protein: CASSLTGVGAYEQYF.

In its sample, this clonotype was seen a few times. The J gene is TRBJ2-3, the V gene TRBV24-1, with D tentatively TRBD2 (5 bases). Germline V gene sequence: CDR1 KGHDR, CDR2 SFDVKD. Trimming removed 4 bases from V and 0 bases from J, with 10 bases in between. The CDR3 runs to 15 residues. CDR3 region: CATSDVASSTDTQYF. As DNA, the CDR3 is TGTGCCACCAGTGACGTAGCGTCTAGCACAGATACGCAGTATTTT.

This clonotype has at least ten counts. The chain has TRBV27 and TRBJ2-1; maybe TRBD2 (5 bases). The CDR3 sequence is 15 residues long. The germline V gene has CDR1 MNHEY and CDR2 SMNVEV (reference sequence). Trimming took off 10 bases at V and 0 bases at J, with 16 bases between the two ends. The CDR3 nucleotides read TGTGCCACTTCAAGGCTAGCAGGCTCCTACAATGAGCAGTTCTTC. It codes for CATSRLAGSYNEQFF.

This clonotype was seen only a few times. The chain has TRBV10-2 and TRBJ2-7, with a tentative D call TRBD1 (5 bases). Trimming left V 1 base short and J 5 bases short, with 9 bases between. The CDR3 runs to 13 residues. Germline V CDR1 and CDR2: WSHSY, SAAADI. In nucleotides, the CDR3 is TGCGCCAGCAGTGAGTACAGGCACAACGAGCAGTACGTC. This codes for CASSEYRHNEQYV.

In this sample, this clonotype turned up a few times. V and J are TRBV6-5 and TRBJ1-2; D not certain. Germline V gives CDR1 MNHEY, CDR2 SVGAGI. V gave up 2 bases and J gave up 3 bases, with 7 bases separating them. The CDR3 contains 13 residues. Here the CDR3 DNA reads TGTGCCAGCAGTTACGGGATCTACTATGGCTACACCTTC. It specifies CASSYGIYYGYTF.

This clonotype has just a few counts. The rearrangement links TRBV6-1 to TRBJ2-3; D unclear. The CDR3 is 15 residues long. V lost 4 bases and J 6 bases, leaving 17 bases between the germline ends. Germline V gives CDR1 MNHNS, CDR2 SASEGT. CDR3 in amino acids: CASSGPWVSNDTQYF. In nucleotides, the CDR3 is TGTGCCAGCAGTGGCCCGTGGGTTAGTAACGATACGCAGTATTTT.

This clonotype has a handful of counts. The chain uses TRBV7-8 and TRBJ2-5, with D unclear. The CDR3 is made up of 12 amino acids. With 5 bases removed from V and 12 bases from J, the gap between germline ends came to 16 bases. CDR1 is SGHVS and CDR2 is FQNEAQ in the germline V gene. CDR3 amino acids: CASSPRTPDEYF. The CDR3 coding sequence is TGTGCCAGCAGCCCCCGGACCCCTGACGAGTACTTC.

The rearrangement links TRBV7-2 to TRBJ2-7; 9 nucleotides align to TRBD2. This CDR3 comprises 14 residues. V gave up 4 bases and J gave up 4 bases; unmatched junction bases: 5. In germline, CDR1 is SGHTA, CDR2 FQGNSA. CDR3 region: CASSWDSGRYEQYV. The CDR3 bases are TGTGCCAGCAGCTGGGATAGCGGGAGATACGAGCAGTACGTC.

The chain is built from TRBV9 and TRBJ2-7; maybe TRBD1 (6 bases). This CDR3 spans 17 amino acids. The germline V and J ends were trimmed by 5 bases and 2 bases, with 23 bases remaining between them. Germline loops: CDR1 SGDLS, CDR2 YYNGEE. Here the CDR3 DNA reads TGTGCCAGCAGTGAAATAACTTCGGGACACCAAACCTACGAGCAGTACTTC. This encodes CASSEITSGHQTYEQYF.

This clonotype was counted a few times. The rearrangement uses TRBV5-1 and TRBJ2-1; D perhaps matches TRBD2 (6 bases). The V and J ends lost 0 bases and 3 bases respectively, with 16 bases between them. Germline lookup yields CDR1 SGHRS and CDR2 YFSETQ. The CDR3 is 17 residues long. This CDR3 is CASSLAVAERFYNEQFF. The CDR3 region has the DNA TGCGCCAGCAGCTTGGCGGTAGCGGAGCGGTTCTACAATGAGCAGTTCTTC.